One sample yielded the 23 T cell receptor beta chains listed below, sequenced in a study of CD8+CD57+ T cells in acquired aplastic anemia. For sequencing, patients were chosen who had shown expansion of CD8+CD57+ cells by flow cytometry. Both TCR beta VDJ combination and CDR3 sequence profiling were carried out. Genomic DNA was the template for this profiling. TCRdb itself ran the reads through MiXCR, one entry per CDR3 protein. Among 150,000 or so distinct CDR3 sequences listed, around half were seen once. The specimen was sorted CD4+, CD8+, or CD8+CD57+ T cells (not recorded which) from PBMCs. Every receptor here comes from a human donor with aplastic anemia.

In its sample, this clonotype was seen many times. The rearrangement links TRBV28 to TRBJ1-2; TRBD1 agrees at 7 bases. Germline trimming cut 8 bases from V and 4 bases from J; bases unmatched to any gene: 4. This CDR3 is built from 12 residues. Germline CDR1 is MDHEN and CDR2 is SYDVKM. The CDR3 DNA follows: TGTGCCAGCGCGGACAGGCTCTATGGCTACACCTTC. Its translation is CASADRLYGYTF.

CDR3 amino acids: CASTLGGSNSPLHF. CDR3 nucleotide sequence: TGTGCCAGCACACTGGGGGGCAGCAATTCACCCCTCCACTTT. The gene calls are TRBV12-3 or TRBV12-4 and TRBJ1-6; possibly TRBD1 for D (6 bases). V was cut by 7 bases and J by 7 bases, with 14 bases left in between. This CDR3 has 14 residues.

J is TRBJ2-7 and V is TRBV6-1, with TRBD1 matching 7 bases. Germline CDR1 and CDR2: MNHNS and SASEGT. The trim removed 6 bases at V and 3 bases at J, leaving 2 bases unmatched. The CDR3 sequence is 12 residues long. As DNA, the CDR3 is TGTGCCAGCAGGACAGGGCGCTACGAGCAGTACTTC. Translation gives CASRTGRYEQYF.

This sequence joins TRBV25-1 and TRBJ2-5; TRBD1 matches 10 bases. J lost 6 bases, V lost 5 bases, and 9 bases had no gene match. Germline V gene lookup returns CDR1 MGHDK and CDR2 SYGVNS. This CDR3 comprises 15 residues. The CDR3 sequence: CASSPAGTGVKTQYF. DNA of the CDR3: TGTGCCAGCAGTCCTGCCGGGACAGGGGTAAAGACCCAGTACTTC.

This clonotype was observed many times. The V and J genes are TRBV7-2 and TRBJ2-1; possibly TRBD1 for D (5 bases). Between the trimmed V and J ends, which lost 1 base and 7 bases, there was a span of 14 bases. CDR1 is SGHTA and CDR2 is FQGNSA in the germline V gene. This CDR3 has 15 amino acids. CDR3 nucleotide sequence: TGTGCCAGCAGCTTAGGAGGCGTAGGGGCTAATGAGCAGTTCTTC. Its protein product is CASSLGGVGANEQFF.

The chain employs TRBV24-1 and TRBJ2-5; TRBD1 matches 9 bases. Germline V lookup: CDR1 KGHDR, CDR2 SFDVKD. This CDR3 region has 16 residues. V dropped 4 bases and J dropped 0; count of bases not matched to a gene: 5. The CDR3 sequence is CATSDDRGGYQETQYF. The CDR3 region has the DNA TGTGCCACCAGTGACGACAGGGGGGGGTACCAAGAGACCCAGTACTTC.

This chain connects TRBV6-5 to TRBJ1-5, with a tentative D call TRBD1 (6 bases). The V gene lost 3 bases and the J gene lost 0 bases, with 9 bases spanning the gap. Germline V gene sequence: CDR1 MNHEY, CDR2 SVGAGI. The CDR3 totals 15 residues. CDR3 in DNA: TGTGCCAGCAGTTATAGACAGGATAGCAATCAGCCCCAGCATTTT. Translation gives CASSYRQDSNQPQHF.

V and J are TRBV19 and TRBJ1-6; D possibly corresponds to TRBD1 (6 bases). Trimming pared 10 bases from V and 11 bases from J, leaving 18 bases between. CDR1 and CDR2 (germline): LNHDA, SQIVND (reference sequence). CDR3 length: 13 residues. The CDR3 protein is CATTGRGNPPLHF. Written as DNA, the CDR3 is TGTGCCACCACAGGGAGAGGGAATCCACCCCTCCACTTT.

In its sample, this clonotype was seen many times. This chain joins TRBV20-1 and TRBJ2-3, with 9 bases aligning to TRBD2. CDR3 length: 16 amino acids. Germline V CDR1 and CDR2: DFQATT, SNEGSKA (reference sequence). J lost 5 bases, V lost 6 bases, and 15 bases had no gene match. CDR3 sequence reads: CSAPYGQGLAGDTQYF. CDR3 sequence (DNA): TGCAGTGCACCCTACGGGCAGGGACTAGCAGGAGATACGCAGTATTTT.

This chain uses TRBV11-1 with TRBJ2-6; 7 positions match TRBD1. V shed 1 base and J 0 bases; nucleotides not matched to a gene: 3. The CDR3 consists of 17 residues. Per germline, CDR1 SGHAT and CDR2 FQDESV (reference sequence). The CDR3 sequence is CASSLEGQFSGANVLTF. CDR3 nucleotides: TGTGCCAGCAGCTTAGAGGGACAGTTCTCTGGGGCCAACGTCCTGACTTTC.

The chain uses TRBV19 and TRBJ1-4; D is possibly TRBD1 (5 bases). CDR1 is LNHDA and CDR2 is SQIVND in the germline V gene (reference sequence). V was trimmed by 9 bases and J by 7 bases, leaving 21 bases between them. The CDR3 is 15 amino acids. CDR3 sequence reads: CASRDLTISAEKLFF. In nucleotides, the CDR3 is TGTGCCAGCCGGGACTTAACTATCAGTGCTGAAAAACTGTTTTTT.

This clonotype was recorded a few times. The rearrangement joins TRBV6-2 or TRBV6-3 to TRBJ2-3; D unresolved. Germline assignment: CDR1 MNHEY and CDR2 SVGEGT. The CDR3 is 13 amino acids. The V gene lost 3 bases and the J gene lost 2 bases, with 6 bases spanning the gap. The CDR3 DNA reads TGTGCCAGCAGTTATGAGATCACAGATACGCAGTATTTT. Residues: CASSYEITDTQYF.

The chain is built from TRBV12-3 or TRBV12-4 and TRBJ1-3; possible D gene TRBD1, 5 bases. V was cut by 7 bases and J by 0 bases, with 16 bases left in between. The CDR3 contains 16 residues. The DNA of the CDR3 is TGTGCCAGCACCCTATGGGGACTGAACTCTGGAAACACCATATATTTT. Protein product: CASTLWGLNSGNTIYF.

V is TRBV19 and J is TRBJ1-5; 8 bases are shared with TRBD1. Germline V gives CDR1 LNHDA, CDR2 SQIVND (reference sequence). The CDR3 consists of 13 residues. The junction had 5 bases not matched to a gene; V was cut back by 6 bases and J by 7 bases. The CDR3 nucleotides are TGTGCCAGTAGCACGGACAGGGCCCAGCCCCAGCATTTT. This translates into CASSTDRAQPQHF.

The V and J genes are TRBV20-1 and TRBJ2-7; 11 bases match TRBD2. The DNA matches TRBJ2-1 better at its end, which makes the J call doubtful. Germline CDR1 is DFQATT and CDR2 is SNEGSKA (reference sequence). The CDR3 sequence is 14 residues long. In nucleotides, the CDR3 is TGCAGTGCCCAACTAGCGGGAGCAGATGGTGAGCAGTTCTTC. This codes for CSAQLAGADGEQFF.

Concerning this clonotype: A read error may explain this, as a much larger clone is one base away. The rearrangement links TRBV19 to TRBJ2-1; 7 positions match TRBD1. Germline V CDR1 and CDR2: LNHDA, SQIVND (reference sequence). The CDR3 runs to 16 residues. CDR3 sequence reads: CASREDRARSYSEQFF. The CDR3 bases are TGTGCCAGTAGAGAAGACAGGGCTAGGTCCTACAGTGAGCAGTTCTTC. Full variable domain (outside the CDR3, taken from reference TRBV19 and TRBJ2-1): DGGITQSPKYLFRKEGQNVTLSCEQNLNHDAMYWYRQDPGQGLRLIYYSQIVNDFQKGDIAEGYSVSREKKESFPLTVTSAQKNPTAFYLCASREDRARSYSEQFFGPGTRLTVL.

CDR3: CASTPASGSAHEQYF. The DNA of the CDR3 is TGTGCCAGCACCCCGGCTAGCGGGAGTGCCCACGAGCAGTACTTC. The chain recombines TRBV28 with TRBJ2-7, with TRBD2 matching 10 bases. This CDR3 comprises 15 residues. Per germline, CDR1 MDHEN and CDR2 SYDVKM. V shed 7 bases and J 5 bases; nucleotides not matched to a gene: 11.

The chain carries TRBV11-2 and TRBJ2-1, with TRBD2 matching 12 bases. The CDR3 extends over 16 amino acids. Germline assignment: CDR1 SGHAT and CDR2 FQNNGV. The ends lost 5 bases at V and 2 bases at J; junction bases unmatched: 4. The CDR3 spells CASSPLAGGTYNEQFF. CDR3 nucleotides: TGTGCCAGCAGCCCACTAGCGGGAGGTACCTACAATGAGCAGTTCTTC.

This clonotype showed up many times. The rearrangement uses TRBV5-8 and TRBJ2-2; no definite D call. The V end was cut by 3 bases, the J end by 5 bases, with 8 bases between. CDR3 size: 13 residues. Germline CDR1 SGHTS, CDR2 YDEGEE. CDR3 DNA sequence: TGTGCCAGCAGCTCCCCCCCAACCGGGGAGCTGTTTTTT. Amino acids: CASSSPPTGELFF.

This clonotype was seen only a few times. The chain carries TRBV4-3 and TRBJ2-3; 8 bases line up with TRBD2. Trimming at V came to 0 bases and at J to 0 bases, leaving 5 bases not matched to a gene. The CDR3 contains 17 residues. Germline assignment: CDR1 LGHNA and CDR2 YSLEER. CDR3 sequence reads: CASSQDLGLDSTDTQYF. The CDR3 DNA sequence: TGCGCCAGCAGCCAAGATTTGGGACTAGATAGCACAGATACGCAGTATTTT.

This clonotype was recorded many times. The chain links TRBV19 to TRBJ2-5; 11 bases align to TRBD2. The CDR3 is 17 amino acids. Trimming at V came to 2 bases and at J to 6 bases, leaving 11 bases not matched to a gene. The germline gives CDR1 LNHDA, CDR2 SQIVND (reference sequence). CDR3 coding DNA: TGTGCCAGTAGTATACGCGGGACTAGCGGCACGGGGAAGACCCAGTACTTC. Protein: CASSIRGTSGTGKTQYF.

This clonotype was observed at least ten times. V and J are TRBV20-1 and TRBJ1-4; 11 nucleotides agree with TRBD1. CDR3 length: 15 amino acids. CDR1 DFQATT and CDR2 SNEGSKA come from the germline V gene (reference sequence). Trimming cost V 6 bases and J 3 bases; bases outside gene matches: 6. CDR3 region: CSASGTGGSNEKLFF. The CDR3 coding sequence is TGCAGTGCCAGCGGGACAGGGGGTTCTAATGAAAAACTGTTTTTT.

This chain joins TRBV5-1 and TRBJ1-2, with a weak D call TRBD1 (5 bases). V lost 0 bases and J lost 8, with 23 bases in between. The germline V gene has CDR1 SGHRS and CDR2 YFSETQ. This CDR3 is built from 17 residues. CDR3 region: CASSLVGASRRDGGYTF. The CDR3 bases are TGCGCCAGCAGCTTGGTTGGGGCCAGTCGTCGGGACGGGGGCTACACCTTC.